Listed below are T cell receptor beta chains from one sample, sequenced in a study of T-cell reconstitution after alpha-beta-depleted transplantation in children. From the PCR reads, TCRdb called clonotypes with MiXCR, one entry per CDR3 protein. Among about 90,000 distinct CDR3 sequences listed, roughly a sixth were seen once. The material was PBMCs, mostly from graft donor cells, obtained 180 days after TCRalphabeta/CD19-depleted stem cell transplant. The receptor set was obtained from a male patient aged 2-10 years who had a stem cell transplant for acute lymphoblastic leukemia, so the T cells may come from the graft donor. CDR3s include the opening cysteine and the closing phenylalanine or tryptophan. D genes are given only for firm matches. Clone size is stated in some rows and not others, as once, few, many or a class when expanded.

V gene	J gene	clone size	D gene	CDR3 DNA	CDR3 protein
TRBV18	TRBJ1-2	.	.	TGTGCCAGCTCACCGCGAGTTTTGGAGGGGGATGGCTACACCTTC	CASSPRVLEGDGYTF
TRBV20-1	TRBJ1-5	few	.	TGCAGTGCAGTTGGAGGGTCCAGCAATCAGCCCCAGCATTTT	CSAVGGSSNQPQHF
TRBV7-2	TRBJ2-7	once	.	TGTGCCAGCGCCCGTTTACGGACCTTTTCCTACGAGCAGTACTTC	CASARLRTFSYEQYF
TRBV20-1	TRBJ1-1	.	.	TGCAGTGCTCCGAACCCGACAGTCCCCATGAACACTGAAGCTTTCTTT	CSAPNPTVPMNTEAFF
TRBV29-1	TRBJ2-2	medium-sized	.	TGCAGCGTTGAAGTGGCCAGCGGGCTTGGGGGGGAGCTGTTTTTT	CSVEVASGLGGELFF
TRBV20-1	TRBJ1-3	few	.	TGCAGTGCTAGTGTTGACGCCAGGAACTCTGGAAACACCATATATTTT	CSASVDARNSGNTIYF
TRBV5-1	TRBJ2-1	.	TRBD2	TGCGCCAGCAGCCCGACTACTAGCGGGGGGGCTCCTGAGCAGTTCTTC	CASSPTTSGGAPEQFF
TRBV7-9	TRBJ2-5	.	.	TGTGCCAGCACCCAGGATCTGGGGACCCAGTACTTC	CASTQDLGTQYF
TRBV19	TRBJ1-1	.	.	TGTGCCAGTAGTATTGGACACCCGGGCACTGAAGCTTTCTTT	CASSIGHPGTEAFF
TRBV5-5	TRBJ1-6	.	.	TGTGCCAGCAGCTTGGCCACAGGCGCGACTGGTCCGCCCCTCCACTTT	CASSLATGATGPPLHF
TRBV12-3/TRBV12-4	TRBJ2-6	.	.	TGTGCCAGCAGTTTATTCGGGGCCGGGGCCAACGTCCTGACTTTC	CASSLFGAGANVLTF